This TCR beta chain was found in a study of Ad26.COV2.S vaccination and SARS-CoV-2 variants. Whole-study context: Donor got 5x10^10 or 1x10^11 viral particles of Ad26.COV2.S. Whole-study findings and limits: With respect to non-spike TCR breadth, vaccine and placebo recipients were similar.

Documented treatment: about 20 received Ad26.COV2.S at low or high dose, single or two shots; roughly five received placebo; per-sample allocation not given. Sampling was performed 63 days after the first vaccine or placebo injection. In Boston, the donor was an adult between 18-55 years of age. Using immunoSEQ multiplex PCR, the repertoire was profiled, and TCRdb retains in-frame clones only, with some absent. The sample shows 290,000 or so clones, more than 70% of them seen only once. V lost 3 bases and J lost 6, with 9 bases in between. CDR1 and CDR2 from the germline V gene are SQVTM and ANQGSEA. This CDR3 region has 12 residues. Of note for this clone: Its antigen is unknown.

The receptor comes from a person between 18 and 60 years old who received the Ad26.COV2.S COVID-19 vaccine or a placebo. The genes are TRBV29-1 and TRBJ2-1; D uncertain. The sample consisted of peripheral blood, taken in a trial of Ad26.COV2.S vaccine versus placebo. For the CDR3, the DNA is TGCAGCGTTGACCCATTAAGCAATGAGCAGTTCTTC. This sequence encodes CSVDPLSNEQFF.